This TCR beta chain was documented in a study of T-cell memory formation after mild COVID-19. The 5'RACE method, run with constant-segment primers, produced TCR alpha and TCR beta cDNA libraries (carrying sample barcodes and UMIs). TCRdb re-called the 5' RACE reads through MiXCR, storing one row per CDR3 protein. The sample has some 97,000 distinct CDR3 sequences; around 10% are singletons. Sequencing used PBMCs or a T cell subset sorted from them (not recorded which). The TCR comes from a man younger than 30 who had mild COVID-19 (a few samples of this study predate the infection). Cell type and time point are not known.

In DNA form, the CDR3 reads TGTGCCAGCAGCCGAGTGGGACACCCAACTGATGGCTACACCTTC. This encodes CASSRVGHPTDGYTF. The chain uses TRBV7-9 and TRBJ1-2; D possibly corresponds to TRBD1 (6 bases). Germline V gene sequence: CDR1 SEHNR, CDR2 FQNEAQ (reference sequence). Trimming removed 5 bases at V and 6 bases at J, with 19 bases between. The CDR3 spans 15 residues.